A selection of T cell receptor beta chains follows, all from one sample in a study of T cells in Graves' hyperthyroidism and ophthalmopathy. In TCRdb, the multiplex PCR reads were re-called with MiXCR into one record per CDR3 protein. In the table there are about 700,000 distinct CDR3 sequences, 13% to 15% of which are singletons. Input material: blood. Source of these receptors: a young woman with Graves' hyperthyroidism. Both conserved end residues are part of each CDR3. Fields, in order: J gene, D gene, V gene, clone size, CDR3 protein, CDR3 DNA. The D gene is left open where the match is weak. A clone size is listed for some rows: how often the clone was seen (once, few, many), or a class if it is expanded.

TRBJ1-4,TRBD1,TRBV6-5,few,CASSYDGTGDEKLFF,TGTGCCAGCAGTTACGACGGGACAGGGGATGAAAAACTGTTTTTT
TRBJ1-2,NA,TRBV29-1,NA,CSVRGGQSPSYDYTF,TGCAGCGTAAGAGGTGGTCAGTCCCCTTCGTATGACTACACCTTC
TRBJ2-2,NA,TRBV28,many,CASSFGGTTGELFF,TGTGCCAGCAGTTTCGGAGGGACAACCGGGGAGCTGTTTTTT
TRBJ1-5,TRBD1,TRBV19,few,CASRLRWDRRNQPQHF,TGTGCCAGTAGGCTGAGGTGGGACAGGAGGAATCAGCCCCAGCATTTT
TRBJ2-2,NA,TRBV6-2/TRBV6-3,many,CASRSPGRGNTGELFF,TGTGCCAGTAGAAGCCCCGGGAGAGGCAACACCGGGGAGCTGTTTTTT
TRBJ2-7,TRBD1,TRBV4-1,many,CASSQLIRDGDRYEQYF,TGCGCCAGCAGCCAATTAATCCGGGACGGGGACAGGTACGAGCAGTACTTC
TRBJ2-6,NA,TRBV7-2,NA,CASSLVWAGANVLTF,TGTGCCAGCAGCTTAGTTTGGGCTGGGGCCAACGTCCTGACTTTC
TRBJ1-5,TRBD1,TRBV10-2,NA,CASTSDRGPFQPQHF,TGCGCCAGCACCTCGGACAGGGGGCCCTTTCAGCCCCAGCATTTT
TRBJ2-5,TRBD1,TRBV3-1,many,CASSQGDRSQYF,TGTGCCAGCAGCCAAGGGGACAGGAGCCAGTACTTC
TRBJ1-2,NA,TRBV28,many,CASSLWQNYGYTF,TGTGCCAGCAGTTTATGGCAAAACTATGGCTACACCTTC
TRBJ2-1,NA,TRBV5-1,NA,CASSSKLARRDNEQFF,TGCGCCAGCAGCTCGAAATTAGCTAGGAGAGACAATGAGCAGTTCTTC
TRBJ2-1,TRBD2,TRBV28,few,CASGSARLAGVEQFF,TGTGCCAGCGGTTCCGCCCGACTAGCGGGAGTCGAGCAGTTCTTC
TRBJ2-7,TRBD2,TRBV6-2/TRBV6-3,few,CASSSKSTGGPVWSEQYF,TGTGCCAGCAGTTCCAAGTCTACGGGAGGGCCCGTTTGGAGCGAGCAGTACTTC
TRBJ1-2,TRBD1,TRBV29-1,many,CSARTGLGYGYTF,TGCAGCGCAAGGACAGGGCTCGGCTATGGCTACACCTTC
TRBJ2-1,NA,TRBV29-1,few,CSVPSRSNSYNEQFF,TGCAGCGTCCCATCGCGGTCAAACTCCTACAATGAGCAGTTCTTC
TRBJ1-2,TRBD1,TRBV29-1,NA,CSAGTANYGYTF,TGCAGCGCCGGGACAGCTAACTATGGCTACACCTTC
TRBJ2-3,TRBD2,TRBV28,few,CATRGLAGTDTQYF,TGTGCCACCCGGGGACTAGCGGGGACAGATACGCAGTATTTT
TRBJ2-1,NA,TRBV20-1,many,CSARTLSSYNEQFF,TGCAGTGCTAGGACTTTAAGCTCCTACAATGAGCAGTTCTTC
TRBJ2-5,NA,TRBV6-2/TRBV6-3,NA,CASSATTSRKARETQYF,TGTGCCAGCAGTGCTACTACTAGCAGAAAAGCTAGGGAGACCCAGTACTTC
TRBJ1-1,NA,TRBV30,many,CAWTTSLNTEAFF,TGTGCCTGGACGACGAGCCTGAACACTGAAGCTTTCTTT
TRBJ1-1,NA,TRBV2,many,CASSPRGGSDTEAFF,TGTGCCAGCAGTCCAAGGGGGGGTAGCGACACTGAAGCTTTCTTT
TRBJ1-2,TRBD1,TRBV29-1,many,CSVLTGGAGYGYTF,TGCAGCGTTCTTACAGGGGGCGCGGGCTATGGCTACACCTTC
TRBJ2-6,NA,TRBV5-1,few,CASSFDSRAGANVLTF,TGCGCCAGCAGCTTCGATAGCAGAGCTGGGGCCAACGTCCTGACTTTC
TRBJ2-1,TRBD2,TRBV18,NA,CASSPRREDFNEQFF,TGTGCCAGCTCACCGAGGCGGGAGGATTTCAATGAGCAGTTCTTC
TRBJ2-1,TRBD2,TRBV4-1,NA,CASSLAGSMYNEQFF,TGCGCCAGCAGCCTAGCGGGGAGTATGTACAATGAGCAGTTCTTC
TRBJ2-1,NA,TRBV6-2/TRBV6-3,NA,CASYTFRDELNEQFF,TGTGCCAGCTACACGTTCCGGGACGAGCTCAATGAGCAGTTCTTC
TRBJ1-1,NA,TRBV19,few,CASSTDRGNTEAFF,TGTGCCAGTAGTACGGACAGAGGTAACACTGAAGCTTTCTTT
TRBJ2-1,NA,TRBV11-2,many,CASSSGDNEQFF,TGTGCCAGCAGCTCAGGTGACAATGAGCAGTTCTTC